This T cell receptor beta chain was observed in a study of cytomegalovirus exposure and HLA in healthy donors. Study overall: Genotyping showed around four fifths of fewer than 500 donors falling in the Caucasian-associated ancestry cluster. Study-wide findings and caveats: Most TCR sequences were uncommon, yet certain public TCRs appeared in many donors. Immune exposure information comprised only CMV serostatus.

Regarding this clone: The target antigen is unknown.

Both 60 Vbeta primers and 13 Jbeta primers went into the PCR. Assay used: immunoSEQ multiplex PCR; TCRdb lists only in-frame clones, some missing. The profile shows under 140,000 clones, over 65% of them singletons. The sequenced material came from PBMCs. The sequence was collected from a man aged 30-40 years in good health and CMV-seropositive.

CDR3 loop: CASSFREGGNTEAFF. The CDR3 nucleotides are TGTGCCAGCAGCTTTCGGGAAGGGGGGAACACTGAAGCTTTCTTT. This chain joins TRBV5-6 and TRBJ1-1, with D perhaps matching TRBD1 (6 bases). In germline, CDR1 is SGHDT, CDR2 YYEEEE. Trimming shortened V by 2 bases and J by 1 base, and 12 bases separated the two germline ends. The CDR3 consists of 15 residues. Full variable domain (remainder filled in from reference TRBV5-6 and TRBJ1-1): DAGVTQSPTHLIKTRGQQVTLRCSPKSGHDTVSWYQQALGQGPQFIFQYYEEEERQRGNFPDRFSGHQFPNYSSELNVNALLLGDSALYLCASSFREGGNTEAFFGQGTRLTVV.